The 5 T cell receptor beta chains listed next were all sequenced from one sample in a study of cytomegalovirus exposure and HLA in healthy donors. Primers for the PCR totalled 60 Vbeta and 13 Jbeta. Profiled with immunoSEQ multiplex PCR; TCRdb holds only in-frame clones, not every one. The sample shows some 220,000 clones, around four fifths of them seen only once. The sample taken for sequencing was PBMCs. The receptors derive from a middle-aged woman in good health and CMV-seronegative.

This chain joins TRBV11-3 and TRBJ1-2, with D tentatively TRBD1 (6 bases). Trimming stripped 5 bases from V and 6 bases from J, with 10 bases between. The CDR3 covers 12 residues. The germline V gene has CDR1 SGHNT and CDR2 YENEEA. Here the CDR3 DNA reads TGTGCCAGCAGCCCACAGGGTGATGGCTACACCTTC. Its protein is CASSPQGDGYTF.

The genes are TRBV14 and TRBJ1-2; D perhaps matches TRBD1 (5 bases). V was clipped by 1 base and J by 4 bases, with 10 bases between them. Germline V lookup: CDR1 SGHDN, CDR2 FVKESK. The CDR3 length is 14 residues. The CDR3 is CASSQGSRAYGYTF. The CDR3 nucleotides read TGTGCCAGCAGCCAAGGTTCCAGGGCCTATGGCTACACCTTC.

About this clone itself: Other DNA sequences in the same sample also yield this CDR3. The V and J genes are TRBV27 and TRBJ1-1; no clear D. The V gene's germline CDR1 is MNHEY and CDR2 SMNVEV (reference sequence). Deletions cut 2 bases from V and 0 bases from J, with 4 bases between. The CDR3 covers 13 residues. CDR3 sequence reads: CASSLSVNTEAFF. CDR3 sequence (DNA): TGTGCCAGCAGTTTAAGCGTGAACACTGAAGCTTTCTTT.

This clone has only a few counts. The chain combines TRBV5-4 with TRBJ2-7, with 7 bases identical to TRBD1. The CDR3 is 12 amino acids. Germline trimming cut 3 bases from V and 5 bases from J; bases unmatched to any gene: 2. Germline CDR1 SGHNT, CDR2 YYREEE (reference sequence). The CDR3 loop reads CASSYRGNEQYF. DNA of the CDR3: TGTGCCAGCAGCTACAGGGGTAACGAGCAGTACTTC.

The chain employs TRBV29-1 and TRBJ1-4; 7 nucleotides match TRBD1. Germline V gene lookup returns CDR1 SQVTM and CDR2 ANQGSEA. V dropped 6 bases and J dropped 9; count of bases not matched to a gene: 10. The CDR3 length is 13 residues. CDR3 protein: CSVTGTERQKLFF. The CDR3 nucleotides are TGCAGCGTCACCGGGACAGAGCGACAAAAACTGTTTTTT.